Shown below are 4 T cell receptor beta chains from a single sample sequenced in a study of blood T cell repertoires in COVID-19. Sequenced by immunoSEQ multiplex PCR; TCRdb stores in-frame clones only, minus some. The sample has under 70,000 clones, around 87% seen once. Sequencing was carried out using peripheral blood. The receptors shown here come from a man in his fifties or sixties with acute or convalescent COVID-19.

The chain recombines TRBV10-1 with TRBJ2-7; 7 bases align to TRBD2. The CDR3 covers 14 residues. The junction had 8 bases not matched to a gene; V was cut back by 5 bases and J by 4 bases. Germline lookup yields CDR1 WNHNN and CDR2 SYGVQD (reference sequence). The CDR3 DNA is TGCGCCAGCAGTAGAGCTAGCGGTCCTTACGAGCAGTACTTC. This sequence encodes CASSRASGPYEQYF.

This clone has a single count. The V call is TRBV5-1, the J call TRBJ1-1; 9 bases align to TRBD1. The J segment lost 2 bases and the V segment lost 1 base, leaving 6 bases of the junction unmatched. The CDR3 contains 16 residues. Germline V CDR1 and CDR2: SGHRS, YFSETQ. The CDR3 loop reads CASSLQDRGYNTEAFF. CDR3 in DNA: TGCGCCAGCAGCTTGCAGGACAGGGGATATAACACTGAAGCTTTCTTT.

The V call is TRBV28, the J call TRBJ2-3; TRBD1 agrees at 10 bases. Unmatched junction bases numbered 3, after V lost 6 bases and J lost 3 bases. The V gene's germline CDR1 is MDHEN and CDR2 SYDVKM. This CDR3 has 14 amino acids. The CDR3 DNA reads as TGTGCCAGCAGGGGACAGGGGACGACAGATACGCAGTATTTT. Protein product: CASRGQGTTDTQYF.

This chain links TRBV29-1 with TRBJ2-7; TRBD1 agrees at 8 bases. Trimming cost V 6 bases and J 3 bases; bases outside gene matches: 4. Germline V gives CDR1 SQVTM, CDR2 ANQGSEA. This CDR3 is 12 amino acids long. The CDR3 protein is CSVLGQGYEQYF. For the CDR3, the DNA is TGCAGCGTCCTCGGACAGGGCTACGAGCAGTACTTC.